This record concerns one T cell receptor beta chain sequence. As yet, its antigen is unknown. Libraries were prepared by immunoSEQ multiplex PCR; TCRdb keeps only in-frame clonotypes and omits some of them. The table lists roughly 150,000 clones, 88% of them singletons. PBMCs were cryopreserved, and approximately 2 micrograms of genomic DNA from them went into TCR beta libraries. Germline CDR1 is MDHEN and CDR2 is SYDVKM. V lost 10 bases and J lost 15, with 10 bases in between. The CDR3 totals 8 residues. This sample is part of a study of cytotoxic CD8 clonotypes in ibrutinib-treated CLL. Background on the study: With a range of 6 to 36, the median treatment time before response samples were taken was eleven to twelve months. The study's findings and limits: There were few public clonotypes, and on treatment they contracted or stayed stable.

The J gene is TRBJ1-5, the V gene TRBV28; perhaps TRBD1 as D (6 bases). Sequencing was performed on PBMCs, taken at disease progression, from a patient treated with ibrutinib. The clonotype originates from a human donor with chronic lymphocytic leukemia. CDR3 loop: CATQGMHF. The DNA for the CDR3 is TGTGCCACACAGGGTATGCATTTT.